These 6 T cell receptor beta chains were all obtained from the same sample, sequenced in a study of T cells in Graves' hyperthyroidism and ophthalmopathy. The TCR beta CDR3 regions underwent amplification using RNA transcripts as the source. A first-round RT-PCR of the TCR CDR3 used the HTBI primer set. TCRdb reanalysed the multiplex PCR reads using MiXCR and keeps one entry per CDR3 protein. The table has 300,000 to 350,000 distinct CDR3 sequences, 15% to 20% seen once. The sample taken for sequencing was blood. The receptors shown here come from a woman aged 40 to 50 with Graves' ophthalmopathy.

The gene calls are TRBV7-2 and TRBJ2-5, with D unresolved. Trimming cost V 5 bases and J 5 bases, with 15 bases left between them. Germline assignment: CDR1 SGHTA and CDR2 FQGNSA. The CDR3 consists of 14 residues. CDR3 sequence (DNA): TGTGCCAGCAGCCCGGCCTCTCGCCCCGAGACCCAGTACTTC. It codes for CASSPASRPETQYF.

There are many counts of this clonotype. The J gene is TRBJ2-7, the V gene TRBV30, with D possibly being TRBD1 (6 bases). Germline CDR1 GTSNPN, CDR2 SVGIG (reference sequence). This CDR3 spans 12 amino acids. Trimming left V 4 bases short and J 4 bases short, with 11 bases between. The CDR3 region has the DNA TGTGCCTGGAACCAAGGGGGATACGAGCAGTACTTC. Protein: CAWNQGGYEQYF.

This clonotype came up many times. The rearrangement uses TRBV18 and TRBJ2-7; a weak D match, TRBD1 (6 bases). With 3 bases removed from V and 4 bases from J, the gap between germline ends came to 13 bases. This CDR3 contains 14 residues. Germline loops: CDR1 KGHSH, CDR2 LQKENI. The chain's CDR3 is CASSPGQSTYEQYF. The CDR3 DNA reads as TGTGCCAGCTCACCCGGACAGTCAACATACGAGCAGTACTTC. The full variable domain, with the rest looked up from reference TRBV18 and TRBJ2-7, is NAGVMQNPRHLVRRRGQEARLRCSPMKGHSHVYWYRQLPEEGLKFMVYLQKENIIDESGMPKERFSAEFPKEGPSILRIQQVVRGDSAAYFCASSPGQSTYEQYFGPGTRLTVT.

This chain uses TRBV4-1 with TRBJ1-5, with D possibly TRBD1 on 5 matching bases. The germline V and J ends were trimmed by 0 bases and 6 bases, with 12 bases remaining between them. This CDR3 region has 15 residues. Germline CDR1 is MGHRA and CDR2 is YSYEKL. The CDR3 DNA reads as TGCGCCAGCAGCCAAGAATGGCAGGGCGGTCAGCCCCAGCATTTT. Translating gives CASSQEWQGGQPQHF.

This clonotype was counted many times. The chain has TRBV6-2 or TRBV6-3 and TRBJ2-4; D may be TRBD2 (7 bases). The CDR3 totals 17 residues. V lost 7 bases to trimming and J lost 6 bases, with 25 bases between them. Germline assignment: CDR1 MNHEY and CDR2 SVGEGT. This CDR3 reads CASKDRRAGVTGNIQYF. DNA of the CDR3: TGTGCCAGCAAAGACAGGAGGGCGGGAGTAACAGGAAACATTCAGTACTTC.

In this sample, this clonotype turned up a few times. V is TRBV29-1 and J is TRBJ1-2; D might be TRBD1 (6 bases). Trimming cost V 0 bases and J 2 bases, with 19 bases left between them. The germline gives CDR1 SQVTM, CDR2 ANQGSEA. The CDR3 is made up of 17 amino acids. The CDR3 region is CSVEDLPLAGENYGYTF. CDR3 DNA: TGCAGCGTTGAAGACCTGCCTTTGGCAGGGGAGAACTATGGCTACACCTTC.